The entry below describes one T cell receptor beta chain. Its antigen is still unknown. The germline V gene encodes CDR1 SGHRS and CDR2 YFSETQ. The length of the CDR3 is 15 residues. TCRdb processed the 5' RACE reads again and assigns one entry to each CDR3 protein, with no DNA. The sample includes 150,000 or so distinct CDR3 sequences. The sample comes from a study of T cells expressing NK-cell markers. Overall study findings and caveats: The HCMV specificity of the expanded NKG2C+ T cell clones stayed unresolved. For four donors, these clonotypes were likewise the leading ones in the CD3+CD56-NKG2C+ fraction. In a handful of donors, dominant NKG2C+ clonotypes were about 1.0-7.0% of CD8+ T cells.

Specimen: blood T cells: a sorted CD56 or NKG2C T cell subset, CD4+ or CD8+ T cells, or bulk PBMC T cells (not recorded which). V usage is TRBV5-1 and J usage is TRBJ2-3; TCRdb names TRBD1, which stays unverified in the absence of DNA. The TCR comes from a woman aged 45-59 years in good health. This chain's CDR3 is CASSLGVLGTDTQYF.